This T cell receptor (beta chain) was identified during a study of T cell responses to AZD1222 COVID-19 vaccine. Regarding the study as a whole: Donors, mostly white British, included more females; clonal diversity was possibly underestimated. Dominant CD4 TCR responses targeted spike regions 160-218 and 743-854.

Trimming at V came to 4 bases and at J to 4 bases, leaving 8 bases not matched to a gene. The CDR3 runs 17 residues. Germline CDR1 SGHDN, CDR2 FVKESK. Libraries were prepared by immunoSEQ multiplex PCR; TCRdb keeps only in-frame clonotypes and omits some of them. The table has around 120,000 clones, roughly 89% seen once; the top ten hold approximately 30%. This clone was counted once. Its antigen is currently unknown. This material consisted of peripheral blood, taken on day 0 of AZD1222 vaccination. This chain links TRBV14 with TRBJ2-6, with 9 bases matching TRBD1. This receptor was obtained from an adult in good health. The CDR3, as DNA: TGTGCCAGCAGCCCACAGGGGGCTGGAGTGGGGGCCAACGTCCTGACTTTC. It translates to CASSPQGAGVGANVLTF.